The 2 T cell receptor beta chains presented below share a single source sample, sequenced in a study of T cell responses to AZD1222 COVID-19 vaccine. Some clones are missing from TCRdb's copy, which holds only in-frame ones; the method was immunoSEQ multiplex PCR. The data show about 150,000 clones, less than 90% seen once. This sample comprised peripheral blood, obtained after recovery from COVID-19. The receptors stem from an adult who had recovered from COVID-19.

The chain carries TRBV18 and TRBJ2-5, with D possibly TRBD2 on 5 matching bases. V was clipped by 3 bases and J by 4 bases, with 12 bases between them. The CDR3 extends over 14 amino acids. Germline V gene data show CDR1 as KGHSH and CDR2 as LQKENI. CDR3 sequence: CASSPGASRETQYF. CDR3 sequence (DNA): TGTGCCAGCTCACCGGGAGCCTCTCGAGAGACCCAGTACTTC.

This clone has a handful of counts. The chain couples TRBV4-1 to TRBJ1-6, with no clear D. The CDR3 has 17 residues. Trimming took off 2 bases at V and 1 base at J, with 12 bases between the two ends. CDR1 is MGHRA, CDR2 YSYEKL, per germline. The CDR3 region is CASSQLDLVSYNSPLHF. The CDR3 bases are TGCGCCAGCAGCCAACTTGACCTGGTTTCCTATAATTCACCCCTCCACTTT.